This T cell receptor beta chain was sequenced during a study of T cell changes during pregnancy in multiple sclerosis. The table came from immunoSEQ multiplex PCR; TCRdb's copy has only in-frame clones and leaves some out. The table has 69,000 or so clones, approximately 92% seen once. This clone showed up just once. Deletions cut 0 bases from V and 3 bases from J, with 15 bases between. The germline CDR1 and CDR2 sequences are LNHNV and YYDKDF (reference sequence). The CDR3 is 16 residues long. Sequenced material: peripheral blood, taken before pregnancy. This sequence originates from a female donor with multiple sclerosis, enrolled in a pregnancy study. The V call is TRBV15, the J call TRBJ2-7, with D unclear. In nucleotides, the CDR3 is TGTGCCACCAGCAGAGACCACTCAACGCCGTACTACGAGCAGTACTTC. Translation gives CATSRDHSTPYYEQYF.